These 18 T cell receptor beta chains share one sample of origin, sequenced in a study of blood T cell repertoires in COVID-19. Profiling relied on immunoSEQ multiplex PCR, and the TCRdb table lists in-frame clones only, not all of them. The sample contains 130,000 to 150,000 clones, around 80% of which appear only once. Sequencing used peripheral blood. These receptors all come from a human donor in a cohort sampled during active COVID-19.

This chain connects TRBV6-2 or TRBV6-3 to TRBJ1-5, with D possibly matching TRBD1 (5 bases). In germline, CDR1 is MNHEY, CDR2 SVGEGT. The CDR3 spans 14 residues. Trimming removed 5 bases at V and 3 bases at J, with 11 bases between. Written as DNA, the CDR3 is TGTGCCAGCAGTCCCCGGGACTTCAATCAGCCCCAGCATTTT. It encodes CASSPRDFNQPQHF.

The CDR3 here is CASSTGVRVAQHF. The CDR3 bases are TGTGCCAGCAGTACAGGGGTTAGGGTGGCCCAGCATTTT. The J gene is TRBJ1-5, the V gene TRBV28; 7 nucleotides agree with TRBD1. CDR1 and CDR2 (germline): MDHEN, SYDVKM. The CDR3 runs 13 residues. Unmatched junction bases numbered 9, after V lost 5 bases and J lost 11 bases. Full variable domain (missing parts from reference TRBV28 and TRBJ1-5): DVKVTQSSRYLVKRTGEKVFLECVQDMDHENMFWYRQDPGLGLRLIYFSYDVKMKEKGDIPEGYSVSREKKERFSLILESASTNQTSMYLCASSTGVRVAQHFGDGTRLSIL.

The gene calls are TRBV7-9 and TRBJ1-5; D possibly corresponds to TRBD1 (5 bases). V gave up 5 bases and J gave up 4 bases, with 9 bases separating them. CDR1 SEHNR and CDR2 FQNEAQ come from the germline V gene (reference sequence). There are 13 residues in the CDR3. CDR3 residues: CASSRTLNQPQHF. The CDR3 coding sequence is TGTGCCAGCAGCCGGACACTGAATCAGCCCCAGCATTTT.

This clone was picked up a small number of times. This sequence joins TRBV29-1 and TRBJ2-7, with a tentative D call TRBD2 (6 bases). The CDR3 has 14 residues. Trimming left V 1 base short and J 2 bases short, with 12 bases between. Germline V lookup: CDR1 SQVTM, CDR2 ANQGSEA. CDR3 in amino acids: CSVEGGVSPYEQYF. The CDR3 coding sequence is TGCAGCGTTGAAGGGGGGGTTTCCCCCTACGAGCAGTACTTC.

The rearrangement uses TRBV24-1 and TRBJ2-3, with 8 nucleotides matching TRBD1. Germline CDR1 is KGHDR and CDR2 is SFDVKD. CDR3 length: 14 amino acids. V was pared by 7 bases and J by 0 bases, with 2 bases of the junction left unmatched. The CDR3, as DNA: TGTGCCACCAGCGGGACAGGCAGCACAGATACGCAGTATTTT. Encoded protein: CATSGTGSTDTQYF.

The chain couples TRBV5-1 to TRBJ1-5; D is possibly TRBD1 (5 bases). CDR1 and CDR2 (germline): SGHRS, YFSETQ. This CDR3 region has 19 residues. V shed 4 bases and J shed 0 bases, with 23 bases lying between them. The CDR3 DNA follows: TGCGCCAGCAGCCCCCAGGGCGTACCGGACCCGTATAGCAATCAGCCCCAGCATTTT. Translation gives CASSPQGVPDPYSNQPQHF.

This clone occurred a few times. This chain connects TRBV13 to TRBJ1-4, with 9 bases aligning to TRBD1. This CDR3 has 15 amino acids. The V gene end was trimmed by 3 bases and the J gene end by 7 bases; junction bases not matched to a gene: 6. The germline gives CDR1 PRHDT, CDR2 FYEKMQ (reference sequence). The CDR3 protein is CASSFRDRVGEKLFF. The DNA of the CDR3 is TGTGCCAGCAGCTTCCGGGACAGGGTTGGTGAAAAACTGTTTTTT.

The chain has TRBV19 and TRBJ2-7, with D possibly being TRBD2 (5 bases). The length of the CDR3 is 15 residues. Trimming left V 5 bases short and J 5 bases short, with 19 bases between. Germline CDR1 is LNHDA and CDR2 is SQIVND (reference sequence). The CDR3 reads CASSSGSTGRNEQYF. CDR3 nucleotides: TGTGCCAGTAGTTCCGGTAGTACGGGGAGAAACGAGCAGTACTTC.

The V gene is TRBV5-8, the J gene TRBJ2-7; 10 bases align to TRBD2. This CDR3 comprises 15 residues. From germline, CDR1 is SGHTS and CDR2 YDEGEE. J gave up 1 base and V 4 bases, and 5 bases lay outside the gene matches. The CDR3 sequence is CASSPLAGGSYEQYF. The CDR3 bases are TGTGCCAGCAGCCCCTTAGCGGGGGGTTCCTACGAGCAGTACTTC.

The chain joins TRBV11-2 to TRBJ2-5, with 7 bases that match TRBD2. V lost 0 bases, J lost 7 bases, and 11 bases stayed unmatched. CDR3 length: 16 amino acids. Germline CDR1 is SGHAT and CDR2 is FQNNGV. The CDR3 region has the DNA TGTGCCAGCAGCTTAGAGCCTAGCGGCGTAGTCGTGACCCAGTACTTC. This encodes CASSLEPSGVVVTQYF. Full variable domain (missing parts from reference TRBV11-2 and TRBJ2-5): EAGVAQSPRYKIIEKRQSVAFWCNPISGHATLYWYQQILGQGPKLLIQFQNNGVVDDSQLPKDRFSAERLKGVDSTLKIQPAKLEDSAVYLCASSLEPSGVVVTQYFGPGTRLLVL.

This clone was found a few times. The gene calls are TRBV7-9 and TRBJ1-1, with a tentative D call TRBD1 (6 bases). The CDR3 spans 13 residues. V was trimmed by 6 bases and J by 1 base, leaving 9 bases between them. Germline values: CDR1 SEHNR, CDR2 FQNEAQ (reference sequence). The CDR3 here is CASSLDRNTEAFF. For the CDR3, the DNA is TGTGCCAGCAGTCTGGACAGGAACACTGAAGCTTTCTTT.

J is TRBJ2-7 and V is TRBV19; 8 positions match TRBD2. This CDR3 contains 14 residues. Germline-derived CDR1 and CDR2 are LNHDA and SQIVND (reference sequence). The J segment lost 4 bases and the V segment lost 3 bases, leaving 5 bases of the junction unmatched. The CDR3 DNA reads TGTGCCAGTAGTATGGTGCGGGGGGAGTACGAGCAGTACTTC. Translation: CASSMVRGEYEQYF.

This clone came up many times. This CDR3 is CASSDAGGADGYTF. In DNA, the CDR3 is TGTGCCAGCAGTGATGCGGGGGGCGCGGACGGCTACACCTTC. The V call is TRBV6-4, the J call TRBJ1-2; possibly TRBD1 for D (6 bases). Trimming pared 3 bases from V and 8 bases from J, leaving 16 bases between. Germline V gene lookup returns CDR1 MRHNA and CDR2 SNTAGT. The CDR3 spans 14 residues.

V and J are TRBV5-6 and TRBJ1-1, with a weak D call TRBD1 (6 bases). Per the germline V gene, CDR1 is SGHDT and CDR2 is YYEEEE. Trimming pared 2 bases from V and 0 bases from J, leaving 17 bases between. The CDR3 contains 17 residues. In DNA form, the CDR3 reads TGTGCCAGCAGCTTTGGGACTGGGGGGGCTCTGAACACTGAAGCTTTCTTT. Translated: CASSFGTGGALNTEAFF.

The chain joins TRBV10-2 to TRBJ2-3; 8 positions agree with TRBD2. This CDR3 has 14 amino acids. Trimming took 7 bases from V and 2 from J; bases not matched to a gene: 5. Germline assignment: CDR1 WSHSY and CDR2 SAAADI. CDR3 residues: CASKARGDTDTQYF. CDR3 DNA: TGCGCCAGCAAGGCGCGGGGGGACACAGATACGCAGTATTTT.

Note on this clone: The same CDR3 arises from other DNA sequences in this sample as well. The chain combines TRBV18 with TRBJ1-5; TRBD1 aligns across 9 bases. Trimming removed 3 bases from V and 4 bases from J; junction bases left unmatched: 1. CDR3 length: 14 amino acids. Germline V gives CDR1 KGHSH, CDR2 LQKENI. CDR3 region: CASSPGTGNQPQHF. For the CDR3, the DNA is TGTGCCAGCTCACCTGGGACAGGGAATCAGCCCCAGCATTTT. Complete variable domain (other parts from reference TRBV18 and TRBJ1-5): NAGVMQNPRHLVRRRGQEARLRCSPMKGHSHVYWYRQLPEEGLKFMVYLQKENIIDESGMPKERFSAEFPKEGPSILRIQQVVRGDSAAYFCASSPGTGNQPQHFGDGTRLSIL.

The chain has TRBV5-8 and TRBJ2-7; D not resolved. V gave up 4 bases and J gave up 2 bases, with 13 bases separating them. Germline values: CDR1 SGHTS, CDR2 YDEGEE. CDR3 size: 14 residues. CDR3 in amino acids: CASSTLVGAYEQYF. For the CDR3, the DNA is TGTGCCAGCAGCACCCTGGTTGGAGCCTACGAGCAGTACTTC.

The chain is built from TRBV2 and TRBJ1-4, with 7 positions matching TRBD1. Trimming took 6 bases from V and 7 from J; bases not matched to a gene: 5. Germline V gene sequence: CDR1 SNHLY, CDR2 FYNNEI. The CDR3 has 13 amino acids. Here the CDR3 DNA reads TGTGCCAGCAGACCCGGGACAGCTGAAAAACTGTTTTTT. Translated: CASRPGTAEKLFF.